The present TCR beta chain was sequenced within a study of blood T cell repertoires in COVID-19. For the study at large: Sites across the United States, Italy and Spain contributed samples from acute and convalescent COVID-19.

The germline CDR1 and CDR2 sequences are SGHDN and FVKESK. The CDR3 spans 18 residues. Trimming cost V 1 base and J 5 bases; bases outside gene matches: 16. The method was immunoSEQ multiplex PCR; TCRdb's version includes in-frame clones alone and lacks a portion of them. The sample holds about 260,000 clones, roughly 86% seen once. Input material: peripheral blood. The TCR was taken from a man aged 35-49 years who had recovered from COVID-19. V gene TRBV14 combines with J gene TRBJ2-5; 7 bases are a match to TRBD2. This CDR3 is CASSQGAHTGAGVETQYF. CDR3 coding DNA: TGTGCCAGCAGCCAAGGTGCCCACACTGGGGCGGGAGTTGAGACCCAGTACTTC.